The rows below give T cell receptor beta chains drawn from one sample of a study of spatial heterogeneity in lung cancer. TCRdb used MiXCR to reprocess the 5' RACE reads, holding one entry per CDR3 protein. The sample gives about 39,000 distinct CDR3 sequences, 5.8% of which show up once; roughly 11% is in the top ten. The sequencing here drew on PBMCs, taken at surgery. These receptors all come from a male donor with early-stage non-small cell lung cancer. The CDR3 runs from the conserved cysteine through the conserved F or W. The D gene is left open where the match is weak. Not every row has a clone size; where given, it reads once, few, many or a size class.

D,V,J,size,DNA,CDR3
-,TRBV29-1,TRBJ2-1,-,TGCAGCGTTGAAGTTCCCGGACAGCCAACCTACAATGAGCAGTTCTTC,CSVEVPGQPTYNEQFF
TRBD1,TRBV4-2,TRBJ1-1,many,TGTGCCAGCAGCCAGGGACAGGGGACGTCGAACACTGAAGCTTTCTTT,CASSQGQGTSNTEAFF
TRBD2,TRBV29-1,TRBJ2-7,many,TGCAGCGTTGAAGGGACTAGCGGGGGAACCTACGAGCAGTACTTC,CSVEGTSGGTYEQYF
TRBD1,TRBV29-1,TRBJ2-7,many,TGCAGCGTTCGGACAGGGGCGCTCTACGAGCAGTACTTC,CSVRTGALYEQYF
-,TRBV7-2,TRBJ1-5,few,TGTGCCAGCAGCTTGATTCTACTTAGCAATCAGCCCCAGCATTTT,CASSLILLSNQPQHF
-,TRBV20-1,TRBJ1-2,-,TGCAGTGCTGAAGCCCCTAACTATGGCTACACCTTC,CSAEAPNYGYTF
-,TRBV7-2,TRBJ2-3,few,TGTGCCAGCAGCTCCCCCTGGCGGGGAAGCACAGATACGCAGTATTTT,CASSSPWRGSTDTQYF
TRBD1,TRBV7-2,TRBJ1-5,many,TGTGCCAGCAGCTTAAGGACAGGGGCAGGGCAGCCCCAGCATTTT,CASSLRTGAGQPQHF
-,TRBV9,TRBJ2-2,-,TGTGCCAGCAGCGCCACGAATGACCGGGAGCTGTTTTTT,CASSATNDRELFF
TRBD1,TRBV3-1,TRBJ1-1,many,TGTGCCAGCAGCCCGACAGGGGAGGCCAGGACTGAAGCTTTCTTT,CASSPTGEARTEAFF
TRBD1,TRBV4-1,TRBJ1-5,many,TGCGCCAGCAGCCCCACAGACAGGGGCCCCCAGCATTTT,CASSPTDRGPQHF
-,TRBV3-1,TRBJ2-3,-,TGTGCCAGCAGCCAAAGGTGGCGCGTCCCAGATACGCAGTATTTT,CASSQRWRVPDTQYF
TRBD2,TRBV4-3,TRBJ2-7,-,TGCGCCAGCAGCCCTCACACGGGGGGGGGCCCCTACGAGCAGTACTTC,CASSPHTGGGPYEQYF
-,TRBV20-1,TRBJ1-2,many,TGCAGTGCTAGAGATCGCATAGGGAACTATGGCTACACCTTC,CSARDRIGNYGYTF
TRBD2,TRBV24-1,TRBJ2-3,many,TGTGCCACCAGTGATGCTACTGTTAGCGGGGGGAGCACAGATACGCAGTATTTT,CATSDATVSGGSTDTQYF
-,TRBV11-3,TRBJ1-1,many,TGTGCCAGCAGCTTAGGACAGCGACGCACTGAAGCTTTCTTT,CASSLGQRRTEAFF
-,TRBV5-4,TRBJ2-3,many,TGTGCCAGCAGCGACGGGACTTCTAGCACAGATACGCAGTATTTT,CASSDGTSSTDTQYF
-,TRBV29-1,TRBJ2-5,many,TGCAGCGTACTAGACAGAGCCAAAGAGACCCAGTACTTC,CSVLDRAKETQYF
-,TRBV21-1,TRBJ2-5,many,TGTGCCAGCAGCAATGTCCCCAAGCCGGGGGAGACCCAGTACTTC,CASSNVPKPGETQYF
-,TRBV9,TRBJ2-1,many,TGTGCCAGCAGCGTAGGTCCCCTGACCTACAATGAGCAGTTCTTC,CASSVGPLTYNEQFF
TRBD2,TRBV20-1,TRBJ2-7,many,TGCAGTGCGGCGGGACTAGCGTTCTCCTACGAGCAGTACTTC,CSAAGLAFSYEQYF
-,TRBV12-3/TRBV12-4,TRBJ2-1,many,TGTGCCAGCAGTTTTTCTGGCAATGACAATGAGCAGTTCTTC,CASSFSGNDNEQFF
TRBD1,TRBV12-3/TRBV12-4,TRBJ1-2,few,TGTGCCAGCAGTTCCCGGGACAGCTATGGCTACACCTTC,CASSSRDSYGYTF
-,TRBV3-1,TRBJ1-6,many,TGTGCCAGCAGTCCAAGAAATCCGGGGGACCCGACCCACTTT,CASSPRNPGDPTHF
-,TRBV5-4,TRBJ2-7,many,TGTGCCAGCAGCCCACAGGGTAGGGACGAGCAGTACTTC,CASSPQGRDEQYF
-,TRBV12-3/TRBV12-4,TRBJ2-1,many,TGTGCCAGCAGCCCGGGACTGTTCAATGAGCAGTTCTTC,CASSPGLFNEQFF
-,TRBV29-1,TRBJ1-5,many,TGCAGCGTTTCTCCAGGGTACAATCAGCCCCAGCATTTT,CSVSPGYNQPQHF
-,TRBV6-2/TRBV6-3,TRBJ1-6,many,TGTGCCAGCAAAGCCGGGGCAGGGAGCTCCTATAATTCACCCCTCCACTTT,CASKAGAGSSYNSPLHF